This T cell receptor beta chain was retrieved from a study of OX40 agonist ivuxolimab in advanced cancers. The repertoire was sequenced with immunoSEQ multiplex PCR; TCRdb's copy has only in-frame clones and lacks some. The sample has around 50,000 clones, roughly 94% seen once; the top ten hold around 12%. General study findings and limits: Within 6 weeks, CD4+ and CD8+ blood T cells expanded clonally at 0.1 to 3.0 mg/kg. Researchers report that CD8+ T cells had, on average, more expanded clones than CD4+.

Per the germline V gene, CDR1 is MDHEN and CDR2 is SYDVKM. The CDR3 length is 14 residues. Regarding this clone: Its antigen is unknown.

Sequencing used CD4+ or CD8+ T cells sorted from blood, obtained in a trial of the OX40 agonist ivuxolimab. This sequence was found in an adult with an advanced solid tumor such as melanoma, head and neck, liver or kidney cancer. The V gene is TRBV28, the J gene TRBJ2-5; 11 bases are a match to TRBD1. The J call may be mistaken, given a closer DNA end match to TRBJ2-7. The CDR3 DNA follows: TGTGCCAGCAGGGGGGACAGGGGGACCTACGAGCAGTACTTC. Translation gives CASRGDRGTYEQYF.